Listed here are 9 T cell receptor beta chains from one sample, sequenced in a study of OX40 agonist ivuxolimab in advanced cancers. The library was made by the immunoSEQ multiplex PCR assay. Entries here come from immuneACCESS through TCRdb and include only in-frame sequences with V and J called. Some clones fail to appear in such tables; in the studies checked, an unresolved V gene covers under half of the shortfall, and the cause of the remainder is unknown. In this sample the table shows about 76,000 clones, about 89% of which occur a single time. The top ten clonotypes cover 13% of the sample. This specimen consisted of CD4+ or CD8+ T cells sorted from blood, obtained in a trial of the OX40 agonist ivuxolimab. Source of these receptors: an adult with an advanced solid tumor such as melanoma, head and neck, liver or kidney cancer.

CDR3 sequence: CASSLKTSEYEQFF. The CDR3 nucleotides read TGTGCCAGCAGTTTAAAAACTTCCGAATATGAGCAGTTCTTC. V is TRBV27 and J is TRBJ2-1; D not certain. The CDR3 length is 14 residues. Germline values: CDR1 MNHEY, CDR2 SMNVEV (reference sequence). Trimming pared 2 bases from V and 8 bases from J, leaving 13 bases between.

The chain recombines TRBV6-1 with TRBJ2-5, with D tentatively TRBD1 or TRBD2 (5 bases each). Germline values: CDR1 MNHNS, CDR2 SASEGT. Deletions cut 7 bases from V and 0 bases from J, with 12 bases between. CDR3 length: 14 amino acids. The CDR3 here is CASTLGPYQETQYF. In DNA form, the CDR3 reads TGTGCCAGCACTTTGGGACCGTACCAAGAGACCCAGTACTTC.

The gene calls are TRBV19 and TRBJ1-6; D remains ambiguous. Germline CDR1 reads LNHDA; CDR2 reads SQIVND (reference sequence). The V end was cut by 3 bases, the J end by 5 bases, with 8 bases between. The CDR3 has 14 amino acids. In DNA form, the CDR3 reads TGTGCCAGTAGTATCGGAATCGATAATTCACCCCTCCACTTT. It is translated as CASSIGIDNSPLHF.

This chain connects TRBV9 to TRBJ2-1; 10 nucleotides match TRBD1. V lost 0 bases and J lost 6; bases outside the gene matches: 0. CDR3 length: 14 amino acids. CDR1 is SGDLS and CDR2 is YYNGEE in the germline V gene. CDR3 protein: CASSVGTGGNEQFF. CDR3 in DNA: TGTGCCAGCAGCGTAGGGACAGGGGGCAATGAGCAGTTCTTC.

The chain links TRBV5-4 to TRBJ1-2; the D is unclear. The CDR3 consists of 15 residues. Per germline, CDR1 SGHNT and CDR2 YYREEE (reference sequence). The V end was cut by 0 bases, the J end by 4 bases, with 13 bases between. For the CDR3, the DNA is TGTGCCAGCAGCTTGGGTGCAGTCGTTTTCTATGGCTACACCTTC. Translated: CASSLGAVVFYGYTF.

The V gene is TRBV6-6, the J gene TRBJ2-3; 9 nucleotides agree with TRBD2. The CDR3 totals 15 residues. V was pared by 6 bases and J by 2 bases, with 6 bases of the junction left unmatched. The germline V gene has CDR1 MNHNY and CDR2 SVGAGI (reference sequence). Here the CDR3 reads CASRPTSGPTDTQYF. The DNA of the CDR3 is TGTGCCAGCAGACCCACTAGCGGGCCCACAGATACGCAGTATTTT.

The chain has TRBV4-1 and TRBJ2-1; D gene uncertain. The V and J ends lost 1 base and 8 bases respectively, with 9 bases between them. Germline CDR1 and CDR2: MGHRA and YSYEKL. The CDR3 extends over 13 amino acids. The CDR3 sequence is CASSQGERYEQFF. The DNA for the CDR3 is TGCGCCAGCAGCCAAGGGGAACGATATGAGCAGTTCTTC.

V gene TRBV28 combines with J gene TRBJ1-5; D call uncertain. V was cut by 6 bases and J by 3 bases, with 15 bases left in between. The CDR3 length is 15 residues. Germline CDR1 is MDHEN and CDR2 is SYDVKM. For the CDR3, the DNA is TGTGCCAGCAGCTTTGGGCGGGGATCCAATCAGCCCCAGCATTTT. This codes for CASSFGRGSNQPQHF.

The rearrangement joins TRBV2 to TRBJ2-7; no definite D call. The CDR3 runs 11 residues. Germline V gives CDR1 SNHLY, CDR2 FYNNEI. The germline V and J ends were trimmed by 9 bases and 3 bases, with 9 bases remaining between them. The CDR3 DNA follows: TGTGCCAGTCAGTGGGACTACGAGCAGTACTTC. This sequence encodes CASQWDYEQYF.